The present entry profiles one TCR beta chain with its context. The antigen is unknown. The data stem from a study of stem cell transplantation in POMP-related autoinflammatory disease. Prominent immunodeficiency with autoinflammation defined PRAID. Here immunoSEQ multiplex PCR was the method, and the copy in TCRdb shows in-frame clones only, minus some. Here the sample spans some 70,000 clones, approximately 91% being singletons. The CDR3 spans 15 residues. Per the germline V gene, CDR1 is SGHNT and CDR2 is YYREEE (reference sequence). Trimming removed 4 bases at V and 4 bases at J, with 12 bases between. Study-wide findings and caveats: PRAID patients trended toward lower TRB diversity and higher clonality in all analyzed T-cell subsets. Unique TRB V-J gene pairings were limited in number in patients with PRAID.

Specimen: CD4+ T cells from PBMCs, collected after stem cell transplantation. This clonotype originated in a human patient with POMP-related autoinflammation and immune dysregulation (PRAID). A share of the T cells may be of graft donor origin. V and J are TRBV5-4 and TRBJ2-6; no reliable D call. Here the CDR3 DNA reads TGTGCCAGCAGCATAGTTCTAGGGGGGGCCAACGTCCTGACTTTC. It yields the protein CASSIVLGGANVLTF.